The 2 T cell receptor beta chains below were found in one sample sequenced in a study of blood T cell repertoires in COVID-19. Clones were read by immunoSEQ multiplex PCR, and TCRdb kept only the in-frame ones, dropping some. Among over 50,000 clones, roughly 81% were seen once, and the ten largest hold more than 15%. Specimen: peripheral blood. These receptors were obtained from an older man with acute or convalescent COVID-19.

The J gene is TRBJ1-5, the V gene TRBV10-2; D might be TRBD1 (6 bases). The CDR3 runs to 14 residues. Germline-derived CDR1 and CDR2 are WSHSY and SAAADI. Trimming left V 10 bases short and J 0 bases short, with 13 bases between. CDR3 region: CATWTDNSNQPQHF. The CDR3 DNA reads TGCGCCACCTGGACAGATAATAGCAATCAGCCCCAGCATTTT.

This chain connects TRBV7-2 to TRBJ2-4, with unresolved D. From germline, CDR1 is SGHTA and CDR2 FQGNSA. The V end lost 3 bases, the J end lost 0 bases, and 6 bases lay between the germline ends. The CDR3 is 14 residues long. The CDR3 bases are TGTGCCAGCAGCTTTACTTCAGCCAAAAACATTCAGTACTTC. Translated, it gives CASSFTSAKNIQYF.